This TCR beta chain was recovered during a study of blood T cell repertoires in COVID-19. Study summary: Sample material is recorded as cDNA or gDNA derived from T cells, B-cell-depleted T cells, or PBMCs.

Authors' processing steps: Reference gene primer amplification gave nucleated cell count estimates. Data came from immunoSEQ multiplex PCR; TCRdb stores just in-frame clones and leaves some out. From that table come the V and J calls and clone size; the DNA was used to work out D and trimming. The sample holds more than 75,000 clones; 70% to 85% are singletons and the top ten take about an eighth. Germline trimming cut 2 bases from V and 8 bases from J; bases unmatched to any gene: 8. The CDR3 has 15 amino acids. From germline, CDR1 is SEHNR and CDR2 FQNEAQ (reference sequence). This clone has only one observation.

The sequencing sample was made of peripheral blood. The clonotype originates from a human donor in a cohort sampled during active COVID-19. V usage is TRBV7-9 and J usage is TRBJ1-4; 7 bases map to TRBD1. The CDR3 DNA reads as TGTGCCAGCAGCTTACCAACCGGGACAGCAGAAAAACTGTTTTTT. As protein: CASSLPTGTAEKLFF. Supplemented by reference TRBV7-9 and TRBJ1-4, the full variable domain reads DTGVSQNPRHKITKRGQNVTFRCDPISEHNRLYWYRQTLGQGPEFLTYFQNEAQLEKSRLLSDRFSAERPKGSFSTLEIQRTEQGDSAMYLCASSLPTGTAEKLFFGSGTQLSVL.